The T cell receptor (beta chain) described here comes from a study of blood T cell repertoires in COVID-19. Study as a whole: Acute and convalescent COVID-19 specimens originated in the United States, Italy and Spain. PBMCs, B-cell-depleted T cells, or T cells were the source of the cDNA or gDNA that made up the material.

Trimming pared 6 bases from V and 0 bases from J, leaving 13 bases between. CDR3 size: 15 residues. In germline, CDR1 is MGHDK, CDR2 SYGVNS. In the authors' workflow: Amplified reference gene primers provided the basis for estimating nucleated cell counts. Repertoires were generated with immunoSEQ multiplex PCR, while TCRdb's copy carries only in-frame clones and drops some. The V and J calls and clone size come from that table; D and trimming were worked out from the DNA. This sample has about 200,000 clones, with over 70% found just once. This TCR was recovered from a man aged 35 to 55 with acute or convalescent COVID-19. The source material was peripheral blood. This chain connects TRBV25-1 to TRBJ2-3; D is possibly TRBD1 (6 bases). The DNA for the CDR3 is TGTGCCAGCAGGGGGGACATTCCTAGCACAGATACGCAGTATTTT. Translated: CASRGDIPSTDTQYF. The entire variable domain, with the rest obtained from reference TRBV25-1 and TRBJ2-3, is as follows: EADIYQTPRYLVIGTGKKITLECSQTMGHDKMYWYQQDPGMELHLIHYSYGVNSTEKGDLSSESTVSRIRTEHFPLTLESARPSHTSQYLCASRGDIPSTDTQYFGPGTRLTVL.